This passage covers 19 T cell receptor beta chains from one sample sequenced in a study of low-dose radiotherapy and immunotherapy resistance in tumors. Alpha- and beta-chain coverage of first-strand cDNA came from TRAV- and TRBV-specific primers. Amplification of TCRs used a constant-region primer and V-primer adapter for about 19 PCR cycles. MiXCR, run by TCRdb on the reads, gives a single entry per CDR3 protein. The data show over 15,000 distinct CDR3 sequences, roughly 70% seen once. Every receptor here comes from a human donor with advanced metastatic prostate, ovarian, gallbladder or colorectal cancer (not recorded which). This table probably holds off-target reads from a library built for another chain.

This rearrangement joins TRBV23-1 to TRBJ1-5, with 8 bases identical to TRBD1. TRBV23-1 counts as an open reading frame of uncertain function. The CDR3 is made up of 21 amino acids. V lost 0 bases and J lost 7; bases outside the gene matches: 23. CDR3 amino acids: CASSQSFKAVGDRPPRQPQHF. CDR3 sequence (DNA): TGCGCCAGCAGTCAATCGTTCAAAGCGGTAGGGGACAGGCCTCCGCGGCAGCCCCAGCATTTT.

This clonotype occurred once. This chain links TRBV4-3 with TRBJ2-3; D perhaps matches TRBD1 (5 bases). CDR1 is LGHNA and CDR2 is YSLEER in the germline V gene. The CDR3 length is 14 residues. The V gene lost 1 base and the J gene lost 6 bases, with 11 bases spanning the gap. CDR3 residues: CASSQGGAGDTQYF. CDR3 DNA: TGCGCCAGCAGCCAAGGGGGCGCTGGGGATACGCAGTATTTT.

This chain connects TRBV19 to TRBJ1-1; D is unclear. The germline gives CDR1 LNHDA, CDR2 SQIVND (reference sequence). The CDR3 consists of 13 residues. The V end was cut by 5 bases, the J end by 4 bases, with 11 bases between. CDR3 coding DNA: TGTGCCAGTAGTCCCAAGTCCGGCACTGAAGCTTTCTTT. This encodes CASSPKSGTEAFF. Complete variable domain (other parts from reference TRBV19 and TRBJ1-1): DGGITQSPKYLFRKEGQNVTLSCEQNLNHDAMYWYRQDPGQGLRLIYYSQIVNDFQKGDIAEGYSVSREKKESFPLTVTSAQKNPTAFYLCASSPKSGTEAFFGQGTRLTVV.

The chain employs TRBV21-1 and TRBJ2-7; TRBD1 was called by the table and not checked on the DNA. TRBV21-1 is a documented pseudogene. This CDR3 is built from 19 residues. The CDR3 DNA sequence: TGTGCCAGCAGCCGACAGGACACCCATCTCCTCTATGCCGGAGCCGAGCAGTACTTC. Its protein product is CASSRQDTHLLYAGAEQYF.

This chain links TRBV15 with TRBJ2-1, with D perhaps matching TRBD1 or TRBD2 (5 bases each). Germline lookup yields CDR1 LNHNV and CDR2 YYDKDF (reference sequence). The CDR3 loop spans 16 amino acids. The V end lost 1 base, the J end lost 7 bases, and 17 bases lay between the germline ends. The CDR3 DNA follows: TGTGCCACCAGCAGAGCCCCGGGACCAGACGGGAATGAGCAGTTCTTC. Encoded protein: CATSRAPGPDGNEQFF. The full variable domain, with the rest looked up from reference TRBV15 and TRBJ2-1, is DAMVIQNPRYQVTQFGKPVTLSCSQTLNHNVMYWYQQKSSQAPKLLFHYYDKDFNNEADTPDNFQSRRPNTSFCFLDIRSPGLGDTAMYLCATSRAPGPDGNEQFFGPGTRLTVL.

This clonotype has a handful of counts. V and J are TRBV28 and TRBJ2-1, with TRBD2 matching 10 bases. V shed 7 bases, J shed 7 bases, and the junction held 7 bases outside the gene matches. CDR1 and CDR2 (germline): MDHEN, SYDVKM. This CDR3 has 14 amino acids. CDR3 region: CASTPSSGSNEQFF. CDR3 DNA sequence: TGTGCCAGCACCCCGTCTAGCGGGAGTAATGAGCAGTTCTTC. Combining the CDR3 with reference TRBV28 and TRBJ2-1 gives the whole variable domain DVKVTQSSRYLVKRTGEKVFLECVQDMDHENMFWYRQDPGLGLRLIYFSYDVKMKEKGDIPEGYSVSREKKERFSLILESASTNQTSMYLCASTPSSGSNEQFFGPGTRLTVL.

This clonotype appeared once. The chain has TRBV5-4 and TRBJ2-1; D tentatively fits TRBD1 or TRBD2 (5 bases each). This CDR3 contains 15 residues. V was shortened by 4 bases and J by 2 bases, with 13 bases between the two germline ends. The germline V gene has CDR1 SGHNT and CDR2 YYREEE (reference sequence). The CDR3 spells CASSPGTTAYNEQFF. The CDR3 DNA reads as TGTGCCAGCAGCCCCGGGACGACTGCCTACAATGAGCAGTTCTTC.

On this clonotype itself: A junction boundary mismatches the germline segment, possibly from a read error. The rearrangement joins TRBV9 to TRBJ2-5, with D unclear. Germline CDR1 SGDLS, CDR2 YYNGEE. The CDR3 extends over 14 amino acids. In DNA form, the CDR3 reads TGTACCAGCAGCGTAGGCCAGAGCCAAGAGACCCAGTACTTC. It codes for CTSSVGQSQETQYF.

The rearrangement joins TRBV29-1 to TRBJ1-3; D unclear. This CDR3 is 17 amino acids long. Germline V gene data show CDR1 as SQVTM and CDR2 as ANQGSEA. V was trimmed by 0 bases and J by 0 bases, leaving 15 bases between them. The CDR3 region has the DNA TGCAGCGTTGAAGAGACTGCCAGAAAAAGCTCTGGAAACACCATATATTTT. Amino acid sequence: CSVEETARKSSGNTIYF.

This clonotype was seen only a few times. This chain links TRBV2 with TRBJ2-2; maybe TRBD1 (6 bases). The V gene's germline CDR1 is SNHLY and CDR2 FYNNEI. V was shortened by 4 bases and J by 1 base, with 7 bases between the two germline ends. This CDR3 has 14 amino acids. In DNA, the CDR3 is TGTGCCAGCAGTGTGGGACAGAACACCGGGGAGCTGTTTTTT. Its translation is CASSVGQNTGELFF.

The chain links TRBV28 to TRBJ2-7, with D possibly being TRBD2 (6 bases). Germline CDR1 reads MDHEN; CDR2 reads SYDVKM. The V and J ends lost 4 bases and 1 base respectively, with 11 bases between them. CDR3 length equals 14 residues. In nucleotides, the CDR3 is TGTGCCAGCAGTTATAAGGGACTTTCCTACGAGCAGTACTTC. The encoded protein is CASSYKGLSYEQYF.

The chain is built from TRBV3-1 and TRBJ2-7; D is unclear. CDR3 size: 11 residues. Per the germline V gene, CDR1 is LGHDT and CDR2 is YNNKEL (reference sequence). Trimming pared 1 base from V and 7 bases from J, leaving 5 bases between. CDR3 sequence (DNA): TGTGCCAGCAGCCAAGGCTGGGAGCAGTACTTC. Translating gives CASSQGWEQYF.

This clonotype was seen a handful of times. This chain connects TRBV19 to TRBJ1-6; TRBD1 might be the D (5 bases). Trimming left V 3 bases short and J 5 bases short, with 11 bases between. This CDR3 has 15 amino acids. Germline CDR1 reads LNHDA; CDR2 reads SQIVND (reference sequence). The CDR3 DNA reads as TGTGCCAGTAGTATCGTCTGGGGCCATAATTCACCCCTCCACTTT. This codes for CASSIVWGHNSPLHF.

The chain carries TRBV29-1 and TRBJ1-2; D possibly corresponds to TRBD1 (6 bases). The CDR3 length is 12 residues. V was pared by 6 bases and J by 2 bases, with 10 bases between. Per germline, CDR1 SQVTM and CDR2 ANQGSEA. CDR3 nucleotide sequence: TGCAGCGTCGCCGACAGGAACTATGGCTACACCTTC. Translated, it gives CSVADRNYGYTF.

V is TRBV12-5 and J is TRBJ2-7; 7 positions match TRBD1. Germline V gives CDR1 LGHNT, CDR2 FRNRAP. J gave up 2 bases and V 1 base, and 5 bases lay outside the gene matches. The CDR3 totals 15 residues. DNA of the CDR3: TGTGCTAGTGGTTTGGGAACGACAGGGACCTACGAGCAGTACTTC. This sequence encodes CASGLGTTGTYEQYF.

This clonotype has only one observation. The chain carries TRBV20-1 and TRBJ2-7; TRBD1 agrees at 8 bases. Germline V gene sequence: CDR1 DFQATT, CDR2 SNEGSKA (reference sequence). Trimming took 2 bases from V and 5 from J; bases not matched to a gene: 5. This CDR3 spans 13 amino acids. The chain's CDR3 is CSARRQGLDEQYF. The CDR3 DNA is TGCAGTGCTAGACGACAGGGGCTGGACGAGCAGTACTTC.

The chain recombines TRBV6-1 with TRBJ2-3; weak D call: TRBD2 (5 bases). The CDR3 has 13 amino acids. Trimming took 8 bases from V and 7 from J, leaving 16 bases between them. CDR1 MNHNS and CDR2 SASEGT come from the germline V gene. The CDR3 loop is CASQEVGLNTQYF. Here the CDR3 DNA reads TGTGCCAGCCAGGAGGTTGGGTTAAATACGCAGTATTTT.

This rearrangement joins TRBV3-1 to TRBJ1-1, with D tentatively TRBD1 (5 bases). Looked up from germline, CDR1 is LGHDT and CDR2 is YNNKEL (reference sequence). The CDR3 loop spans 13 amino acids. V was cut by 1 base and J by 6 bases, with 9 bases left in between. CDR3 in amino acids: CASSQVGGAEAFF. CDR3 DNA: TGTGCCAGCAGCCAAGTTGGGGGGGCTGAAGCTTTCTTT.

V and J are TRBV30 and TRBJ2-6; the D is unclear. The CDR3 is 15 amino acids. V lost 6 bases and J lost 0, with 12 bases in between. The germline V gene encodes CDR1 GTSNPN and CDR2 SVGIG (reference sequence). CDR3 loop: CACWASGSGANVLTF. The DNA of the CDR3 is TGTGCCTGCTGGGCGTCGGGCTCTGGGGCCAACGTCCTGACTTTC.